The 27 T cell receptor beta chains reported below all come from one sample, sequenced in a study of identical twins. From the 5' RACE reads, TCRdb called clonotypes with MiXCR, one entry per CDR3 protein. The sample consists of 690,000 or so distinct CDR3 sequences, 8.5% to 9.5% of them appearing once. This same sample was also taken into another study, of yellow fever vaccine responses in identical twins.

Sequenced sample: PBMCs. The receptors derive from a woman under 30 in good health.

This clonotype was observed many times. The rearrangement joins TRBV5-6 to TRBJ1-1, with 8 bases lining up with TRBD1. The CDR3 contains 14 residues. V dropped 2 bases and J dropped 3; count of bases not matched to a gene: 3. Per the germline V gene, CDR1 is SGHDT and CDR2 is YYEEEE. In nucleotides, the CDR3 is TGTGCCAGCAGCTTCCAGGGGGCCTACACTGAAGCTTTCTTT. Translating it yields CASSFQGAYTEAFF.

This clonotype appeared a few times. The chain is built from TRBV27 and TRBJ2-7, with 9 nucleotides matching TRBD1. Trimming at V came to 5 bases and at J to 5 bases, leaving 7 bases not matched to a gene. There are 14 residues in the CDR3. Germline V CDR1 and CDR2: MNHEY, SMNVEV (reference sequence). The CDR3 is CASSPRTGAHEQYF. The DNA for the CDR3 is TGTGCCAGCAGTCCCCGGACAGGGGCGCACGAGCAGTACTTC.

This sequence joins TRBV5-1 and TRBJ2-3; no clear D gene. Trimming removed 0 bases from V and 4 bases from J, with 9 bases in between. Germline loops: CDR1 SGHRS, CDR2 YFSETQ. The CDR3 totals 14 residues. This CDR3 is CASSLDSPSDTQYF. The CDR3 bases are TGCGCCAGCAGCTTGGACAGTCCCTCAGATACGCAGTATTTT.

In its sample, this clonotype was seen a few times. The J gene is TRBJ2-7, the V gene TRBV11-1; TRBD1 is a possible D gene (5 bases). Trimming cost V 1 base and J 1 base, with 11 bases left between them. The CDR3 totals 15 residues. CDR1 is SGHAT, CDR2 FQDESV, per germline (reference sequence). The CDR3 loop reads CASSLGSGWSYEQYF. The CDR3 bases are TGTGCCAGCAGCTTAGGCTCAGGGTGGTCCTACGAGCAGTACTTC.

This clonotype was seen at least ten times. V gene TRBV18 combines with J gene TRBJ2-3, with 12 positions matching TRBD2. The length of the CDR3 is 17 residues. V was pared by 4 bases and J by 4 bases, with 9 bases of the junction left unmatched. Germline V gene data show CDR1 as KGHSH and CDR2 as LQKENI. CDR3 bases: TGTGCCAGCTCACAACCTCGACTAGCGGGAGTTTCAGATACGCAGTATTTT. Translated, it gives CASSQPRLAGVSDTQYF.

The V gene is TRBV28, the J gene TRBJ2-7; the match to TRBD2 covers 15 bases. The CDR3 totals 16 residues. The V gene end was trimmed by 5 bases and the J gene end by 3 bases; junction bases not matched to a gene: 5. Germline CDR1 and CDR2: MDHEN and SYDVKM. CDR3 loop: CASSGLAGGLDYEQYF. For the CDR3, the DNA is TGTGCCAGCAGTGGACTAGCGGGAGGGTTAGACTACGAGCAGTACTTC.

This clonotype came up a few times. The chain is built from TRBV29-1 and TRBJ2-1; the D gene is possibly TRBD2 (7 bases). Germline V gene lookup returns CDR1 SQVTM and CDR2 ANQGSEA. CDR3 length: 15 amino acids. V was shortened by 2 bases and J by 8 bases, with 19 bases between the two germline ends. Here the CDR3 reads CSVERRGPLGYEQFF. The CDR3 nucleotides are TGCAGCGTTGAACGGCGGGGGCCGTTAGGGTATGAGCAGTTCTTC.

This clonotype was recorded a few times. V usage is TRBV20-1 and J usage is TRBJ2-7; 11 bases map to TRBD1. The CDR3 sequence is 16 residues long. The germline V gene has CDR1 DFQATT and CDR2 SNEGSKA (reference sequence). The trim removed 0 bases at V and 5 bases at J, leaving 9 bases unmatched. The CDR3 DNA sequence: TGCAGTGCTAGAGATTTTGGCGGGACAGGGGGGGACGAGCAGTACTTC. Protein: CSARDFGGTGGDEQYF.

This clonotype was counted many times. This chain joins TRBV4-1 and TRBJ2-1; 7 bases are a match to TRBD2. Trimming took 0 bases from V and 4 from J; bases not matched to a gene: 9. The CDR3 covers 17 residues. Germline assignment: CDR1 MGHRA and CDR2 YSYEKL. The CDR3 reads CASSQDLSPSGYNEQFF. The CDR3 bases are TGCGCCAGCAGCCAAGATCTTAGTCCTAGCGGTTACAATGAGCAGTTCTTC.

A few counts support this clonotype. The rearrangement uses TRBV20-1 and TRBJ2-7, with 15 nucleotides matching TRBD2. V trimming: 4 bases; J trimming: 6 bases; junction bases outside the gene matches: 7. Germline loops: CDR1 DFQATT, CDR2 SNEGSKA (reference sequence). This CDR3 contains 15 residues. The CDR3 DNA follows: TGCAGTGCTATGGGACTAGCGGGGGGTACGGGCGAGCAGTACTTC. Translation gives CSAMGLAGGTGEQYF.

This clonotype was found many times. The V gene is TRBV7-2, the J gene TRBJ2-7; 10 bases are a match to TRBD1. CDR3 size: 15 residues. Looked up from germline, CDR1 is SGHTA and CDR2 is FQGNSA. With V trimmed by 6 bases and J by 3 bases, 8 bases remained unmatched. CDR3 residues: CASSSRDRGFYEQYF. CDR3 nucleotides: TGTGCCAGCAGTTCCCGGGACAGGGGATTCTACGAGCAGTACTTC.

The chain couples TRBV7-2 to TRBJ2-1; the match to TRBD1 covers 12 bases. The length of the CDR3 is 14 residues. Trimming took 7 bases from V and 15 from J; bases not matched to a gene: 13. Looked up from germline, CDR1 is SGHTA and CDR2 is FQGNSA. CDR3: CASKGTGGLEEWFF. CDR3 DNA sequence: TGTGCCAGCAAGGGGACAGGGGGCCTCGAGGAATGGTTCTTC.

This chain connects TRBV19 to TRBJ2-4, with D tentatively TRBD1 or TRBD2 (7 bases each). The V gene's germline CDR1 is LNHDA and CDR2 SQIVND (reference sequence). The CDR3 contains 15 residues. Trimming took 3 bases from V and 4 from J, leaving 13 bases between them. CDR3 region: CASSIGGTAKNIQYF. For the CDR3, the DNA is TGTGCCAGTAGTATCGGGGGGACAGCTAAAAACATTCAGTACTTC.

V usage is TRBV6-1 and J usage is TRBJ2-1, with a possible D match to TRBD2 (5 bases). The germline CDR1 and CDR2 sequences are MNHNS and SASEGT. The CDR3 covers 13 residues. Trimming took 10 bases from V and 7 from J, leaving 17 bases between them. In DNA, the CDR3 is TGTGCCACCAGAGGGCCGGGGTTGAATGAGCAGTTCTTC. This encodes CATRGPGLNEQFF.

In this sample, this clonotype turned up many times. The rearrangement joins TRBV6-1 to TRBJ2-7; D tentatively fits TRBD1 or TRBD2 (5 bases each). Looked up from germline, CDR1 is MNHNS and CDR2 is SASEGT. The length of the CDR3 is 16 residues. Trimming removed 6 bases from V and 4 bases from J, with 22 bases in between. The CDR3 DNA follows: TGTGCCAGCAGGCGCAATCTTTGGGACCGAGAGTACGAGCAGTACTTC. The encoded protein is CASRRNLWDREYEQYF.

The V and J genes are TRBV3-1 and TRBJ2-1, with unresolved D. This CDR3 region has 14 residues. Per germline, CDR1 LGHDT and CDR2 YNNKEL (reference sequence). Between the trimmed V and J ends, which lost 1 base and 3 bases, there was a span of 7 bases. The CDR3 sequence is CASSQAASYNEQFF. The CDR3 coding sequence is TGTGCCAGCAGCCAAGCGGCGAGCTACAATGAGCAGTTCTTC.

This clonotype was seen more than once but under ten times. The J gene is TRBJ2-2, the V gene TRBV7-7, with 10 nucleotides matching TRBD1. The germline V gene encodes CDR1 SSHAT and CDR2 FNYEAQ (reference sequence). This CDR3 is built from 14 residues. In DNA, the CDR3 is TGTGCAATTCCGGGACAGGGGTCAACCGGGGAGCTGTTTTTT. Amino acid sequence: CAIPGQGSTGELFF.

Note on this clonotype: Relative to the germline gene, one junction end is altered; a read error may explain this. This rearrangement joins TRBV28 to TRBJ2-1, with 9 bases lining up with TRBD2. Germline CDR1 is MDHEN and CDR2 is SYDVKM. The CDR3 is 16 residues long. The CDR3 bases are TGTGGCAGCAGGGCACATAGCGGGGGCTTCTACAATGAGCAGTTCTTC. Encoded protein: CGSRAHSGGFYNEQFF. Based on the CDR3 plus reference TRBV28 and TRBJ2-1, the full variable domain is DVKVTQSSRYLVKRTGEKVFLECVQDMDHENMFWYRQDPGLGLRLIYFSYDVKMKEKGDIPEGYSVSREKKERFSLILESASTNQTSMYLCGSRAHSGGFYNEQFFGPGTRLTVL.

The rearrangement links TRBV6-1 to TRBJ2-5; weak D call: TRBD1 (7 bases). Trimming took 5 bases from V and 5 from J, leaving 15 bases between them. Germline CDR1 and CDR2: MNHNS and SASEGT. CDR3 length equals 14 residues. CDR3 nucleotide sequence: TGTGCCAGCAGTCATCCGACAGGGAGGGAGACCCAGTACTTC. As protein: CASSHPTGRETQYF.

This clonotype was seen many times. This chain links TRBV12-3 or TRBV12-4 with TRBJ2-6, with D maybe TRBD1 (5 bases). The CDR3 covers 15 residues. V lost 6 bases and J lost 2, with 11 bases in between. CDR3 DNA: TGTGCCAGCAGGTGGGGCGATACTGGGGCCAACGTCCTGACTTTC. Translating gives CASRWGDTGANVLTF.

This clonotype was seen repeatedly, ten times or more. This chain links TRBV24-1 with TRBJ2-1, with D tentatively TRBD1 (5 bases). Germline V gene sequence: CDR1 KGHDR, CDR2 SFDVKD. The CDR3 has 16 residues. V dropped 1 base and J dropped 1 base, with 10 bases sitting between them. As DNA, the CDR3 is TGTGCCACCAGTGATTTTCCAGGGTGGTCCTACAATGAGCAGTTCTTC. Protein: CATSDFPGWSYNEQFF.

The sample holds a few counts of this clonotype. The J gene is TRBJ2-1, the V gene TRBV30; D possibly corresponds to TRBD2 (6 bases). Germline CDR1 is GTSNPN and CDR2 is SVGIG (reference sequence). Deletions cut 3 bases from V and 1 base from J, with 13 bases between. The CDR3 extends over 15 amino acids. CDR3 sequence (DNA): TGTGCCTGGAGCGACAGCGGGTTGTCCTACAATGAGCAGTTCTTC. This translates into CAWSDSGLSYNEQFF.

This clonotype was seen only a few times. V gene TRBV20-1 combines with J gene TRBJ2-7, with 8 positions matching TRBD2. After removal of 4 bases from V and 0 bases from J, the junction contained 8 bases not matched to a gene. This CDR3 is built from 15 residues. Germline-derived CDR1 and CDR2 are DFQATT and SNEGSKA (reference sequence). The CDR3 region is CSAISQRGSSYEQYF. CDR3 nucleotides: TGCAGTGCTATTTCGCAGCGGGGGAGCTCCTACGAGCAGTACTTC.

Ten or more counts support this clonotype. The chain combines TRBV12-3 or TRBV12-4 with TRBJ1-5; 7 bases agree with TRBD1. Trimming removed 6 bases from V and 9 bases from J; junction bases left unmatched: 11. This CDR3 spans 14 amino acids. The CDR3 sequence is CASSEQADRAPQHF. In nucleotides, the CDR3 is TGTGCCAGCAGCGAACAAGCTGACAGGGCGCCCCAGCATTTT.

The rearrangement links TRBV16 to TRBJ2-5; D might be TRBD2 (5 bases). Germline V gives CDR1 KGHSY, CDR2 FQNENV. The CDR3 spans 13 residues. Trimming left V 3 bases short and J 5 bases short, with 10 bases between. This CDR3 reads CASSQASYETQYF. The CDR3 DNA reads as TGTGCCAGCAGCCAGGCTAGCTACGAGACCCAGTACTTC.

V usage is TRBV12-3 or TRBV12-4 and J usage is TRBJ2-3, with 9 bases identical to TRBD2. The CDR3 has 18 amino acids. The CDR3 region is CTFSLEFAGGPSTDTQYF. The CDR3 nucleotides are TGTACCTTCAGTTTAGAGTTTGCGGGAGGGCCTAGCACAGATACGCAGTATTTT.

This clonotype appeared a few times. The CDR3, as DNA: TGTGCCAGCAGTTACTCGAGGGGGAACTACGAGCAGTACTTC. It is translated as CASSYSRGNYEQYF. The V gene is TRBV6-5, the J gene TRBJ2-7; D is possibly TRBD1 (6 bases). This CDR3 contains 14 residues. V was trimmed by 0 bases and J by 3 bases, leaving 9 bases between them. CDR1 and CDR2 (germline): MNHEY, SVGAGI.